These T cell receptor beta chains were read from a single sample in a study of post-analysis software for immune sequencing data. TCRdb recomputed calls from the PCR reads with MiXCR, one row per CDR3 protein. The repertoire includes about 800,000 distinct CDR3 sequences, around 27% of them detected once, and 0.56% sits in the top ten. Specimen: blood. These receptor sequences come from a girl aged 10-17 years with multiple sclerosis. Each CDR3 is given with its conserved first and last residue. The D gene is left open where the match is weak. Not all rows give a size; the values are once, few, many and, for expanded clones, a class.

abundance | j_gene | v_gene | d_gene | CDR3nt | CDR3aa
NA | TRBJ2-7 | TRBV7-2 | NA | TGTGCCAGCAGCTTATCGAGGCACGAGCAGTACTTC | CASSLSRHEQYF
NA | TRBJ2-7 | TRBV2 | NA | TGTGCCAGCAGTGATTTATCGAGTCCGGTCCTGGAGCAGTACTTC | CASSDLSSPVLEQYF
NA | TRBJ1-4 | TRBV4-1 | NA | TGCGCCAGCAGCCAAGATTGGCAGAGAATTGCAACTAATGAAAAACTGTTTTTT | CASSQDWQRIATNEKLFF
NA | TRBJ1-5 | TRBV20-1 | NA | TGCAGTGCTAGACTCCCGGGGTGGGGCCGGAGCAATCAGCCCCAGCATTTT | CSARLPGWGRSNQPQHF
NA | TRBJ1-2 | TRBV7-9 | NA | TGTGCCGGGCGACGGGCAGGAGCTAACTATGGCTACACCTTC | CAGRRAGANYGYTF
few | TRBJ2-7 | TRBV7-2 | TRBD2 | TGTGCCACCCGGGGGGGGGCTTCCTACGAGCAGTACTTC | CATRGGASYEQYF
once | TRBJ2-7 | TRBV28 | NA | TGTGCCAGCAGTTTTCGAGGCAGGGTAGAGGCCTACGAGCAGTACTTC | CASSFRGRVEAYEQYF
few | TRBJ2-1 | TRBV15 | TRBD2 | TGTGCCACCAGCAGAGAATTAGCGGGAAGAAACAATGAGCAGTTCTTC | CATSRELAGRNNEQFF
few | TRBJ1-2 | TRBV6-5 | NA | TGTGCCAGCATTCGAGGGGGTTTTGGGTATGGCTACACCTTC | CASIRGGFGYGYTF
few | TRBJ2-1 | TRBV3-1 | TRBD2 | TGTGCCAGCAGCCCGACCGGGACTAGCGGCCATGAGCAGTTCTTC | CASSPTGTSGHEQFF
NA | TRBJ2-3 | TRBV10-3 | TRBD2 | TGTGCCATCAGGGGAAGTAGGACTAGCGGGAGTGAGACCCGTGAGTATTTT | CAIRGSRTSGSETREYF
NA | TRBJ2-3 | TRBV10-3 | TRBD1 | TGTGCCATCGACCGGGACAGGACCCCAGATACGCAGTATTTT | CAIDRDRTPDTQYF
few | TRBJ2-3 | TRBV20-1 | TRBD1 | TGCAGTGCTAGTCTCCTCGGGACAGGGGAGTGGACAGATACGCAGTATTTT | CSASLLGTGEWTDTQYF
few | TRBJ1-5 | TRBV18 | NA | TGTGCCAGCTCACCACCTCAAGGTCAGCCCCAGCATTTT | CASSPPQGQPQHF
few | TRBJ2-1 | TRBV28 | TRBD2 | TGTGCCAGCATCCCCTTAGCGGGAGCCGCAGGTGGCTCCTACAATGAGCAGTTCTTC | CASIPLAGAAGGSYNEQFF
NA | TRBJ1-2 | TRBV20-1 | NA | TGCAGTGCTAGAGGACAGTTCCAACCTGGCTACACCTTC | CSARGQFQPGYTF
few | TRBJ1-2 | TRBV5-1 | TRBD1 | TGCGCCAGCAGCCCATCGCAGGGGGACCCAGCAAACTATGGCTACACCTTC | CASSPSQGDPANYGYTF
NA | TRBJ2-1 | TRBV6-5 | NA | TGTGCCAGCAGTTACGATTTCGGGCAGGGTAAAGAGCAGTTCTTC | CASSYDFGQGKEQFF
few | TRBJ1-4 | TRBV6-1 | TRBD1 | TGTGCCAGCAGTGAGGACAGGGTTGGCGAAAAACTGTTTTTT | CASSEDRVGEKLFF
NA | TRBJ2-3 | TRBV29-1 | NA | TGCAGCGTTCAGACTAGCACAGATACGCAGTATTTT | CSVQTSTDTQYF
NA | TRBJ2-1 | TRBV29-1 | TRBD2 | TGCAGCGTTGTGGCGACTAGCGGGAGTGGCAATGAGCAGTTCTTC | CSVVATSGSGNEQFF
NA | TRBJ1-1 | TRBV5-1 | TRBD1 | TGCGCCAGCAGCTTGGGGGGACAGGGGGTTTGGAACACTGAAGCTTTCTTT | CASSLGGQGVWNTEAFF
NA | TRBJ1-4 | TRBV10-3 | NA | TGTGCCATCAGTGAGAATCTGGATGAAAAACTGTTTTTT | CAISENLDEKLFF
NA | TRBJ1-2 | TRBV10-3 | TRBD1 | TGTGCCATCATTGGGGAGGGGGCCGGCTATGGCTACACCTTC | CAIIGEGAGYGYTF
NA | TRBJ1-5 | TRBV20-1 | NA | TGCAGTGCTAGAGCCGGGGCTCAGCCCCAGCATTTT | CSARAGAQPQHF
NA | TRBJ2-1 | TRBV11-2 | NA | TGTGCCAGCAGCTCGTCCCGCGGGGCCTCTTACAATGAGCAGTTCTTC | CASSSSRGASYNEQFF
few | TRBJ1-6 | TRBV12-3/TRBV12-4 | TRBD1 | TGTGCCAGCAGTTCGGAACAGGGGGCAGGTAATTCACCCCTCCACTTT | CASSSEQGAGNSPLHF
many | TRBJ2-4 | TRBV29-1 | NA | TGCAGCGTTGAAGATATTAATCGGAACATTCAGTACTTC | CSVEDINRNIQYF
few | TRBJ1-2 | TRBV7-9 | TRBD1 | TGTGCCAGCAGTCCCCCCGGGACAGGGAAAGGCTACACCTTC | CASSPPGTGKGYTF
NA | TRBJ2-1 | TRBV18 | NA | TGTGCCAGCTCACTGACGAGGACTGCGGCTGAGCAGTTCTTC | CASSLTRTAAEQFF
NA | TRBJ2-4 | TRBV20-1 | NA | TGCAGTGCTAGTGGAGGGGCTGCTGACATTCAGTACTTC | CSASGGAADIQYF
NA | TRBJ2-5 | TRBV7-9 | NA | TGTGCCAGCAGCTTAGAGTATAGGCTGGACGAAGGGGAGACCCAGTACTTC | CASSLEYRLDEGETQYF
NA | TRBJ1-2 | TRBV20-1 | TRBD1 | TGCAGGGCGGGCGGGACAGGGTATGGCTACACCTTC | CRAGGTGYGYTF